The next 6 T cell receptor beta chains were all read from a single sample in a study of cytomegalovirus exposure and HLA in healthy donors. PCR was performed using 60 Vbeta and 13 Jbeta primers. Sequenced by immunoSEQ multiplex PCR; TCRdb stores in-frame clones only, minus some. The table includes approximately 240,000 clones, more than 75% detected once. The specimen was PBMCs. These TCRs come from a woman aged 40 to 55 in good health and CMV-seropositive.

The chain's CDR3 is CASSFEREGLAKNIQYF. CDR3 sequence (DNA): TGTGCCAGCAGTTTCGAGCGGGAGGGCCTAGCCAAAAACATTCAGTACTTC. The rearrangement uses TRBV28 and TRBJ2-4; 10 bases map to TRBD2. The CDR3 has 17 amino acids. The V gene end was trimmed by 3 bases and the J gene end by 0 bases; junction bases not matched to a gene: 5. Per the germline V gene, CDR1 is MDHEN and CDR2 is SYDVKM.

On this clone: Germline and junction disagree at one end, which may indicate a read error. The chain links TRBV7-9 to TRBJ2-5; 14 nucleotides line up with TRBD2. Germline CDR1 reads SEHNR; CDR2 reads FQNEAQ (reference sequence). The CDR3 sequence is 18 residues long. The CDR3 here is CSSSLRLAGGRFQETQYF. CDR3 DNA: TGTTCCAGCAGCCTACGACTAGCGGGGGGGCGATTCCAAGAGACCCAGTACTTC.

This sequence joins TRBV6-5 and TRBJ1-2, with D unclear. The CDR3 is 13 residues long. Trimming took 0 bases from V and 8 from J, leaving 10 bases between them. Germline V lookup: CDR1 MNHEY, CDR2 SVGAGI. CDR3 protein: CASSYSRFWGYTF. CDR3 bases: TGTGCCAGCAGTTACTCGAGGTTTTGGGGCTACACCTTC.

This chain joins TRBV10-3 and TRBJ1-5; TRBD1 agrees at 11 bases. Looked up from germline, CDR1 is ENHRY and CDR2 is SYGVKD. V shed 6 bases and J 9 bases; nucleotides not matched to a gene: 4. The CDR3 covers 13 residues. CDR3 bases: TGTGCCATCAGGTCGGGACAGGGGGGGCCCCAGCATTTT. This codes for CAIRSGQGGPQHF.

The V call is TRBV5-1, the J call TRBJ2-7; 12 bases match TRBD2. This CDR3 is 14 amino acids long. Germline CDR1 and CDR2: SGHRS and YFSETQ. V dropped 6 bases and J dropped 5; count of bases not matched to a gene: 6. CDR3 residues: CASTSTSGSDEQYF. Here the CDR3 DNA reads TGCGCCAGCACCTCGACTAGCGGGAGCGACGAGCAGTACTTC. Using reference TRBV5-1 and TRBJ2-7 for the parts outside the CDR3, the full variable domain is KAGVTQTPRYLIKTRGQQVTLSCSPISGHRSVSWYQQTPGQGLQFLFEYFSETQRNKGNFPGRFSGRQFSNSRSEMNVSTLELGDSALYLCASTSTSGSDEQYFGPGTRLTVT.

The chain combines TRBV30 with TRBJ1-5; 8 bases fit TRBD1. The CDR3 contains 17 residues. CDR1 is GTSNPN and CDR2 is SVGIG in the germline V gene (reference sequence). The ends lost 4 bases at V and 3 bases at J; junction bases unmatched: 14. The CDR3 is CAWKRQGRGRNNQPQHF. CDR3 in DNA: TGTGCCTGGAAGAGACAGGGGAGGGGGAGGAACAATCAGCCCCAGCATTTT.